Following are 30 T cell receptor beta chains from one sample sequenced in a study of blood T cell repertoires in COVID-19. Generated by immunoSEQ multiplex PCR, the TCRdb table keeps only in-frame clones and is missing some. The profile shows about 140,000 clones, around 83% of them singletons. The specimen was peripheral blood. The receptors shown here come from a human donor in a cohort sampled during active COVID-19.

The chain has TRBV6-5 and TRBJ2-5, with D unresolved. Germline-derived CDR1 and CDR2 are MNHEY and SVGAGI. This CDR3 has 13 amino acids. V shed 2 bases and J shed 4 bases, with 8 bases lying between them. This CDR3 is CASSYVSGETQYF. DNA for the CDR3: TGTGCCAGCAGTTACGTTAGTGGAGAGACCCAGTACTTC.

The chain is built from TRBV13 and TRBJ2-5; 10 bases are a match to TRBD1. The J segment lost 3 bases and the V segment lost 4 bases, leaving 2 bases of the junction unmatched. The length of the CDR3 is 14 residues. CDR1 and CDR2 from the germline V gene are PRHDT and FYEKMQ (reference sequence). This CDR3 reads CASSSDRGEETQYF. The CDR3 bases are TGTGCCAGCAGCTCGGACAGGGGGGAAGAGACCCAGTACTTC.

This rearrangement joins TRBV10-1 to TRBJ2-7, with D unclear. CDR1 is WNHNN, CDR2 SYGVQD, per germline (reference sequence). The V and J ends lost 9 bases and 0 bases respectively, with 12 bases between them. The CDR3 is 13 residues long. CDR3: CARFGLSSYEQYF. CDR3 bases: TGCGCCAGATTTGGTTTGAGCTCCTACGAGCAGTACTTC.

The chain links TRBV3-1 (or the pseudogene TRBV3-2) to TRBJ2-1; D perhaps matches TRBD2 (5 bases). From germline, CDR1 is LGHDT and CDR2 YNNKEL (reference sequence). V was shortened by 3 bases and J by 4 bases, with 7 bases between the two germline ends. The CDR3 contains 13 residues. The CDR3 nucleotides read TGTGCCAGCAGCCAGGGCGGGTACAATGAGCAGTTCTTC. As protein: CASSQGGYNEQFF.

The chain has TRBV4-1 and TRBJ1-3, with D perhaps matching TRBD1 (6 bases). V was pared by 1 base and J by 4 bases, with 11 bases between. Germline CDR1 MGHRA, CDR2 YSYEKL. This CDR3 is built from 15 residues. For the CDR3, the DNA is TGCGCCAGCAGCCAAGGGGGGCAGGGAGGAAACACCATATATTTT. Translation gives CASSQGGQGGNTIYF.

This clone was seen a handful of times. The genes are TRBV18 and TRBJ1-4; D may be TRBD1 (6 bases). The V gene lost 5 bases and the J gene lost 5 bases, with 12 bases spanning the gap. Germline V gene lookup returns CDR1 KGHSH and CDR2 LQKENI. This CDR3 has 14 residues. CDR3 protein: CASSADRKNEKLFF. CDR3 DNA: TGTGCCAGCTCAGCCGACAGGAAGAATGAAAAACTGTTTTTT.

This clone was seen a few times. The chain joins TRBV7-9 to TRBJ2-1; TRBD2 is a possible D gene (5 bases). Per the germline V gene, CDR1 is SEHNR and CDR2 is FQNEAQ (reference sequence). The CDR3 loop spans 15 amino acids. The germline V and J ends were trimmed by 5 bases and 4 bases, with 15 bases remaining between them. CDR3 sequence: CASSPTLPGYNEQFF. Here the CDR3 DNA reads TGTGCCAGCAGCCCCACCCTGCCGGGGTACAATGAGCAGTTCTTC.

DNA for the CDR3: TGTGCCAGCAGCTTGGGGAGGACCGGGGAGCTGTTTTTT. This gives the protein CASSLGRTGELFF. The chain couples TRBV5-6 to TRBJ2-2; possible D gene TRBD2, 5 bases. CDR1 SGHDT and CDR2 YYEEEE come from the germline V gene. CDR3 length: 13 amino acids. Trimming removed 0 bases at V and 5 bases at J, with 5 bases between.

This chain uses TRBV5-1 with TRBJ2-2, with TRBD2 matching 10 bases. This CDR3 has 16 amino acids. The V gene end was trimmed by 1 base and the J gene end by 6 bases; junction bases not matched to a gene: 6. CDR1 is SGHRS and CDR2 is YFSETQ in the germline V gene. CDR3 nucleotides: TGCGCCAGCAGCTTGTCGGCTAGCGGGAGTTCCGGGGAGCTGTTTTTT. Amino acids: CASSLSASGSSGELFF.

The genes are TRBV19 and TRBJ1-3; D gene unclear. Germline V gene lookup returns CDR1 LNHDA and CDR2 SQIVND (reference sequence). With 5 bases removed from V and 0 bases from J, the gap between germline ends came to 8 bases. The CDR3 is 14 amino acids. This CDR3 reads CASSPNTSGNTIYF. The CDR3 bases are TGTGCCAGTAGTCCCAACACCTCTGGAAACACCATATATTTT.

This chain connects TRBV7-9 to TRBJ1-5; maybe TRBD1 (5 bases). Trimming left V 7 bases short and J 7 bases short, with 17 bases between. This CDR3 contains 14 residues. CDR1 and CDR2 (germline): SEHNR, FQNEAQ (reference sequence). For the CDR3, the DNA is TGTGCCAGCACCGTTCAGGGCACAGGACAGCCCCAGCATTTT. Protein: CASTVQGTGQPQHF. Looking up the rest from reference TRBV7-9 and TRBJ1-5 gives the full variable domain: DTGVSQNPRHKITKRGQNVTFRCDPISEHNRLYWYRQTLGQGPEFLTYFQNEAQLEKSRLLSDRFSAERPKGSFSTLEIQRTEQGDSAMYLCASTVQGTGQPQHFGDGTRLSIL.

The V and J genes are TRBV30 and TRBJ2-1, with 11 bases that match TRBD2. V was pared by 0 bases and J by 6 bases, with 4 bases of the junction left unmatched. CDR3 length equals 15 residues. CDR1 GTSNPN and CDR2 SVGIG come from the germline V gene (reference sequence). The CDR3 DNA sequence: TGTGCCTGGAGTGTACTAGCGGGAGTCCCCAATGAGCAGTTCTTC. Translating it yields CAWSVLAGVPNEQFF.

The genes are TRBV6-5 and TRBJ1-1; no clear D. The CDR3 is 11 amino acids. Per germline, CDR1 MNHEY and CDR2 SVGAGI. Trimming removed 8 bases at V and 4 bases at J, with 8 bases between. CDR3: CASARVTEAFF. CDR3 bases: TGTGCCAGCGCCCGAGTCACTGAAGCTTTCTTT.

V usage is TRBV11-2 and J usage is TRBJ2-5; 7 bases map to TRBD2. The CDR3 contains 16 residues. With V trimmed by 3 bases and J by 2 bases, 9 bases remained unmatched. Per the germline V gene, CDR1 is SGHAT and CDR2 is FQNNGV. CDR3 residues: CASSFGRAGLQETQYF. The CDR3 DNA is TGTGCCAGCAGCTTTGGTCGAGCGGGGTTACAAGAGACCCAGTACTTC.

The gene calls are TRBV28 and TRBJ2-3, with TRBD2 identical over 12 bases. The CDR3 runs 14 residues. Germline V gene data show CDR1 as MDHEN and CDR2 as SYDVKM. The junction had 5 bases not matched to a gene; V was cut back by 6 bases and J by 7 bases. DNA of the CDR3: TGTGCCAGCAGCGCTAGCGGGGGGGGTAATACGCAGTATTTT. This encodes CASSASGGGNTQYF.

The rearrangement links TRBV18 to TRBJ2-5, with D perhaps matching TRBD2 (6 bases). The germline V gene has CDR1 KGHSH and CDR2 LQKENI. V shed 3 bases and J shed 2 bases, with 13 bases lying between them. The CDR3 runs 15 residues. The CDR3 region is CASSPQRALQETQYF. CDR3 sequence (DNA): TGTGCCAGCTCACCGCAGCGGGCCTTACAAGAGACCCAGTACTTC.

The chain uses TRBV4-1 and TRBJ2-3; D is unclear. Trimming stripped 0 bases from V and 3 bases from J, with 16 bases between. The CDR3 length is 17 residues. CDR1 and CDR2 (germline): MGHRA, YSYEKL. Written as DNA, the CDR3 is TGCGCCAGCAGCCAAGATTTTGCATCCGCGGAGACAGATACGCAGTATTTT. This codes for CASSQDFASAETDTQYF.

The V call is TRBV6-1, the J call TRBJ2-7; D might be TRBD1 (6 bases). Germline V gene data show CDR1 as MNHNS and CDR2 as SASEGT. The CDR3 runs to 17 residues. Trimming removed 3 bases at V and 3 bases at J, with 21 bases between. CDR3 amino acids: CASSDMAGEGSGYEQYF. The CDR3 DNA is TGTGCCAGCAGTGATATGGCAGGGGAAGGCTCGGGCTACGAGCAGTACTTC.

This chain joins TRBV6-5 and TRBJ2-7, with a possible D match to TRBD1 (6 bases). Germline-derived CDR1 and CDR2 are MNHEY and SVGAGI. The CDR3 runs to 15 residues. V was clipped by 8 bases and J by 5 bases, with 22 bases between them. The chain's CDR3 is CASERGPPGVNEQYF. The CDR3 DNA reads as TGTGCCAGCGAGCGAGGCCCCCCAGGGGTAAACGAGCAGTACTTC.

This chain uses TRBV2 with TRBJ1-1; possibly TRBD1 for D (5 bases). This CDR3 spans 13 amino acids. Trimming left V 5 bases short and J 4 bases short, with 11 bases between. The V gene's germline CDR1 is SNHLY and CDR2 FYNNEI. CDR3 sequence reads: CASSPDSPTEAFF. In DNA, the CDR3 is TGTGCCAGCAGTCCTGACAGTCCCACTGAAGCTTTCTTT.

The genes are TRBV11-1 and TRBJ2-5; maybe TRBD1 (5 bases). The germline CDR1 and CDR2 sequences are SGHAT and FQDESV (reference sequence). V was shortened by 3 bases and J by 5 bases, with 13 bases between the two germline ends. The CDR3 is 14 residues long. The CDR3 spells CASSFSWGWETQYF. CDR3 bases: TGTGCCAGCAGCTTTTCGTGGGGCTGGGAGACCCAGTACTTC. The full variable domain, with the rest looked up from reference TRBV11-1 and TRBJ2-5, is EAEVAQSPRYKITEKSQAVAFWCDPISGHATLYWYRQILGQGPELLVQFQDESVVDDSQLPKDRFSAERLKGVDSTLKIQPAELGDSAMYLCASSFSWGWETQYFGPGTRLLVL.

J is TRBJ2-3 and V is TRBV24-1; possibly TRBD1 for D (6 bases). Per the germline V gene, CDR1 is KGHDR and CDR2 is SFDVKD. The CDR3 consists of 15 residues. The V end lost 6 bases, the J end lost 5 bases, and 17 bases lay between the germline ends. CDR3 region: CATSQRVGGIDTQYF. The CDR3 nucleotides read TGTGCCACCAGTCAGCGTGTTGGGGGCATAGATACGCAGTATTTT.

The chain uses TRBV11-2 and TRBJ1-6; no clear D gene. Germline-derived CDR1 and CDR2 are SGHAT and FQNNGV. V lost 5 bases and J 1 base, leaving 9 bases between the germline ends. This CDR3 has 15 residues. The CDR3 is CASSPYLSYNSPLHF. The DNA of the CDR3 is TGTGCCAGCAGCCCTTATCTTTCCTATAATTCACCCCTCCACTTT.

The chain has TRBV5-4 and TRBJ2-3, with 13 nucleotides matching TRBD2. The CDR3 sequence is 17 residues long. V trimming: 1 base; J trimming: 3 bases; junction bases outside the gene matches: 5. Per the germline V gene, CDR1 is SGHNT and CDR2 is YYREEE (reference sequence). The CDR3 DNA reads TGTGCCAGCAGCTTGACCCGGACTAGCGGGAGAACAGATACGCAGTATTTT. This gives the protein CASSLTRTSGRTDTQYF.

The chain uses TRBV5-6 and TRBJ1-2; D remains ambiguous. The CDR3 totals 14 residues. V was clipped by 1 base and J by 5 bases, with 12 bases between them. The germline gives CDR1 SGHDT, CDR2 YYEEEE. The CDR3 is CASSLPRGFYGYTF. CDR3 bases: TGTGCCAGCAGCTTGCCTCGGGGTTTTTATGGCTACACCTTC.

V gene TRBV28 combines with J gene TRBJ2-1; maybe TRBD1 (6 bases). The CDR3 is 12 amino acids. The germline CDR1 and CDR2 sequences are MDHEN and SYDVKM. CDR3 sequence reads: CVAGEAYNEQFF. For the CDR3, the DNA is TGTGTCGCAGGGGAAGCCTACAATGAGCAGTTCTTC.

V usage is TRBV7-2 and J usage is TRBJ2-7, with 13 bases aligning to TRBD2. CDR1 is SGHTA and CDR2 is FQGNSA in the germline V gene. This CDR3 has 17 residues. V shed 10 bases and J 3 bases; nucleotides not matched to a gene: 15. CDR3 bases: TGTGCCACCCGATTAGGACTAGCGGGAGTTCGGGACTACGAGCAGTACTTC. Its translation is CATRLGLAGVRDYEQYF.

The chain uses TRBV15 and TRBJ2-3; TRBD2 agrees at 8 bases. The CDR3 runs to 16 residues. The germline V gene encodes CDR1 LNHNV and CDR2 YYDKDF (reference sequence). V shed 5 bases and J 4 bases; nucleotides not matched to a gene: 11. The CDR3 nucleotides read TGTGCCACCAGCGACTTAACGGGAGGGGGGGCAGATACGCAGTATTTT. Translated, it gives CATSDLTGGGADTQYF.

This clone appeared once. The chain employs TRBV2 and TRBJ1-6; possible D gene TRBD1, 5 bases. The V gene's germline CDR1 is SNHLY and CDR2 FYNNEI. The CDR3 length is 16 residues. Trimming cost V 8 bases and J 5 bases, with 19 bases left between them. The CDR3 protein is CASGSRRGGDNSPLHF. The CDR3, as DNA: TGTGCCAGCGGATCACGGAGGGGAGGAGATAATTCACCCCTCCACTTT.

V usage is TRBV9 and J usage is TRBJ1-4; weak D call: TRBD1 (5 bases). The V gene lost 0 bases and the J gene lost 7 bases, with 16 bases spanning the gap. The CDR3 sequence is 16 residues long. Germline CDR1 reads SGDLS; CDR2 reads YYNGEE. CDR3 sequence (DNA): TGTGCCAGCAGCGTAGGGGTAGGGGCGTATAGTGAAAAACTGTTTTTT. Encoded protein: CASSVGVGAYSEKLFF. The full variable domain, completed using reference TRBV9 and TRBJ1-4, is DSGVTQTPKHLITATGQRVTLRCSPRSGDLSVYWYQQSLDQGLQFLIQYYNGEERAKGNILERFSAQQFPDLHSELNLSSLELGDSALYFCASSVGVGAYSEKLFFGSGTQLSVL.